The 32 T cell receptor beta chains in this list originate from one sample, sequenced in a study of shared clonotypes between healthy human individuals. Profiled with immunoSEQ multiplex PCR; TCRdb holds only in-frame clones, not every one. The sample records around 2.1 million clones, just over 90% being singletons. Naive CD8 populations comprised CD45RO-negative cells positively selected for CCR7, excluding terminally differentiated effector memory CD45RA+ cells. The sequenced material came from naive CD8+ T cells from PBMCs. These receptors all come from a man between 18 and 35 years old in good health. Some clones in this sample may be carry-over from other donors' samples.

The genes are TRBV13 and TRBJ2-7, with 8 bases lining up with TRBD2. The CDR3 extends over 16 amino acids. Germline V gene data show CDR1 as PRHDT and CDR2 as FYEKMQ (reference sequence). V lost 5 bases to trimming and J lost 2 bases; unmatched junction nucleotides: 11. CDR3 sequence reads: CASSLATSALTYEQYF. The DNA of the CDR3 is TGTGCCAGCAGCCTAGCGACTAGCGCACTTACCTACGAGCAGTACTTC.

The rearrangement joins TRBV5-6 to TRBJ2-7, with TRBD2 matching 11 bases. This CDR3 comprises 14 residues. The V gene's germline CDR1 is SGHDT and CDR2 YYEEEE. The J segment lost 6 bases and the V segment lost 2 bases, leaving 4 bases of the junction unmatched. CDR3 loop: CASSFQGLAAEQYF. CDR3 DNA sequence: TGTGCCAGCAGCTTTCAGGGACTAGCGGCCGAGCAGTACTTC.

This clone has just one count. Other DNA sequences in this specimen translate into the identical CDR3. The rearrangement links TRBV5-4 to TRBJ2-7; 10 positions match TRBD1. The CDR3 loop spans 13 amino acids. Germline V gene sequence: CDR1 SGHNT, CDR2 YYREEE (reference sequence). J gave up 4 bases and V 3 bases, and 1 base lay outside the gene matches. CDR3 sequence (DNA): TGTGCCAGCAGCTGGGACAGGGGATACGAGCAGTACTTC. Protein: CASSWDRGYEQYF.

This clone was counted only a few times. The gene calls are TRBV27 and TRBJ2-1; 7 bases are shared with TRBD2. The CDR3 sequence is 12 residues long. V lost 8 bases, J lost 13 bases, and 11 bases stayed unmatched. In germline, CDR1 is MNHEY, CDR2 SMNVEV (reference sequence). CDR3 amino acids: CASGSTPGLQFF. As DNA, the CDR3 is TGTGCCAGCGGGTCTACGCCGGGACTACAGTTCTTC.

The rearrangement uses TRBV2 and TRBJ2-2; D gene unclear. This CDR3 has 16 residues. Per the germline V gene, CDR1 is SNHLY and CDR2 is FYNNEI. V gave up 4 bases and J gave up 1 base, with 13 bases separating them. The CDR3 protein is CASSVSITQNTGELFF. CDR3 nucleotide sequence: TGTGCCAGCAGTGTGAGCATCACACAGAACACCGGGGAGCTGTTTTTT.

The V call is TRBV10-3, the J call TRBJ1-1; D gene ambiguous. The V end was cut by 0 bases, the J end by 8 bases, with 13 bases between. Per the germline V gene, CDR1 is ENHRY and CDR2 is SYGVKD. The CDR3 covers 14 residues. As DNA, the CDR3 is TGTGCCATCAGTGAGTCTCTCGGCACCTCAGAAGCTTTCTTT. Translating gives CAISESLGTSEAFF.

As regards this clone: Different DNA sequences within this sample yield the same CDR3. This CDR3 is CASRTGGQPQHF. In DNA, the CDR3 is TGTGCCAGTAGGACAGGGGGCCAGCCCCAGCATTTT. V is TRBV19 and J is TRBJ1-5, with TRBD1 identical over 10 bases. V lost 6 bases and J lost 7; bases outside the gene matches: 0. The CDR3 is made up of 12 amino acids. CDR1 is LNHDA, CDR2 SQIVND, per germline (reference sequence).

The chain combines TRBV7-9 with TRBJ2-7; D remains ambiguous. There are 15 residues in the CDR3. Trimming left V 1 base short and J 3 bases short, with 13 bases between. Looked up from germline, CDR1 is SEHNR and CDR2 is FQNEAQ (reference sequence). CDR3 in DNA: TGTGCCAGCAGCTTAGAGACCGAAACCTACTACGAGCAGTACTTC. Protein sequence: CASSLETETYYEQYF. The full variable domain, with the rest looked up from reference TRBV7-9 and TRBJ2-7, is DTGVSQNPRHKITKRGQNVTFRCDPISEHNRLYWYRQTLGQGPEFLTYFQNEAQLEKSRLLSDRFSAERPKGSFSTLEIQRTEQGDSAMYLCASSLETETYYEQYFGPGTRLTVT.

The rearrangement links TRBV4-3 to TRBJ2-2, with a possible D match to TRBD2 (6 bases). Trimming removed 0 bases from V and 6 bases from J, with 14 bases in between. The length of the CDR3 is 16 residues. Germline CDR1 and CDR2: LGHNA and YSLEER. CDR3 protein: CASSQEDGGEAGELFF. In DNA, the CDR3 is TGCGCCAGCAGCCAAGAAGACGGGGGAGAAGCCGGGGAGCTGTTTTTT.

The rearrangement uses TRBV9 and TRBJ2-3; the D gene is possibly TRBD2 (7 bases). V lost 3 bases to trimming and J lost 8 bases, with 16 bases between them. Per the germline V gene, CDR1 is SGDLS and CDR2 is YYNGEE. This CDR3 comprises 14 residues. The CDR3 protein is CASSGGGSGATQYF. In nucleotides, the CDR3 is TGTGCCAGCAGCGGAGGGGGGAGCGGGGCTACGCAGTATTTT. The entire variable domain, with the rest obtained from reference TRBV9 and TRBJ2-3, is as follows: DSGVTQTPKHLITATGQRVTLRCSPRSGDLSVYWYQQSLDQGLQFLIQYYNGEERAKGNILERFSAQQFPDLHSELNLSSLELGDSALYFCASSGGGSGATQYFGPGTRLTVL.

The chain recombines TRBV27 with TRBJ2-1; TRBD2 agrees at 9 bases. V was clipped by 2 bases and J by 7 bases; unmatched bases: 9. The CDR3 length is 16 residues. Germline CDR1 MNHEY, CDR2 SMNVEV (reference sequence). Here the CDR3 DNA reads TGTGCCAGCAGTTTACCTCCCGGGACTAGCAAGAATGAGCAGTTCTTC. Residues: CASSLPPGTSKNEQFF.

On this clone: The same CDR3 also results from other DNA sequences found in this sample. The V and J genes are TRBV5-1 and TRBJ2-7; TRBD2 agrees at 8 bases. CDR3 size: 16 residues. Germline CDR1 SGHRS, CDR2 YFSETQ. V was clipped by 0 bases and J by 0 bases; unmatched bases: 5. CDR3: CASSLARLAGSYEQYF. As DNA, the CDR3 is TGCGCCAGCAGCTTGGCTCGGCTAGCGGGCTCCTACGAGCAGTACTTC.

The rearrangement links TRBV11-2 to TRBJ1-5; D perhaps matches TRBD1 (5 bases). Trimming took 5 bases from V and 6 from J, leaving 17 bases between them. The CDR3 has 15 residues. Germline CDR1 SGHAT, CDR2 FQNNGV. The DNA of the CDR3 is TGTGCCAGCAGCCAAACCGGGACCGGAGGTCAGCCCCAGCATTTT. Translation gives CASSQTGTGGQPQHF.

The genes are TRBV29-1 and TRBJ2-2; D gene unclear. V was cut by 5 bases and J by 8 bases, with 9 bases left in between. The V gene's germline CDR1 is SQVTM and CDR2 ANQGSEA. The CDR3 runs 11 residues. CDR3 DNA sequence: TGCAGCGTTTTGTTTGTTGGGGAGCTGTTTTTT. As protein: CSVLFVGELFF.

This rearrangement joins TRBV4-3 to TRBJ2-2; 9 positions agree with TRBD1. The germline V gene has CDR1 LGHNA and CDR2 YSLEER. Trimming cost V 1 base and J 7 bases; bases outside gene matches: 4. The CDR3 is 15 residues long. DNA of the CDR3: TGCGCCAGCAGCCAAGTAGACAGGGGGGACGGGGAGCTGTTTTTT. It codes for CASSQVDRGDGELFF.

The chain has TRBV13 and TRBJ2-4; the match to TRBD2 covers 9 bases. This CDR3 region has 14 residues. After removal of 5 bases from V and 8 bases from J, the junction contained 7 bases not matched to a gene. Germline CDR1 reads PRHDT; CDR2 reads FYEKMQ (reference sequence). CDR3 loop: CASSLREGFDIQYF. The CDR3 DNA reads as TGTGCCAGCAGCCTGCGGGAGGGGTTCGACATTCAGTACTTC.

The DNA for the CDR3 is TGCAGCGTTGGGAATCTCTATGGCTACACCTTC. Amino acid sequence: CSVGNLYGYTF. V gene TRBV29-1 combines with J gene TRBJ1-2; D is unresolved. Trimming pared 4 bases from V and 4 bases from J, leaving 7 bases between. This CDR3 is 11 amino acids long. The germline gives CDR1 SQVTM, CDR2 ANQGSEA.

CDR3 amino acids: CAWSLRAGENGELFF. DNA of the CDR3: TGTGCCTGGAGTCTCAGGGCGGGGGAGAACGGGGAGCTGTTTTTT. This chain links TRBV30 with TRBJ2-2; 7 positions match TRBD2. The CDR3 covers 15 residues. Per the germline V gene, CDR1 is GTSNPN and CDR2 is SVGIG (reference sequence). V lost 2 bases to trimming and J lost 7 bases; unmatched junction nucleotides: 10.

As to this clone: Other DNA sequences in this specimen translate into the identical CDR3. CDR3 sequence (DNA): TGTGCCAGCAGCGTAGGGTCAGCATCCTACGAGCAGTACTTC. This codes for CASSVGSASYEQYF. The chain carries TRBV9 and TRBJ2-7; D is unresolved. Germline V CDR1 and CDR2: SGDLS, YYNGEE. V was shortened by 0 bases and J by 1 base, with 8 bases between the two germline ends. This CDR3 is built from 14 residues.

This chain connects TRBV19 to TRBJ1-4; D gene ambiguous. The CDR3 sequence is 16 residues long. In germline, CDR1 is LNHDA, CDR2 SQIVND (reference sequence). Trimming stripped 1 base from V and 0 bases from J, with 9 bases between. This CDR3 is CASSIGGGSTNEKLFF. CDR3 sequence (DNA): TGTGCCAGTAGTATAGGAGGAGGGTCAACTAATGAAAAACTGTTTTTT.

The chain combines TRBV9 with TRBJ2-5; no firm D call. This CDR3 has 14 amino acids. V gave up 0 bases and J gave up 5 bases, with 11 bases separating them. CDR1 and CDR2 (germline): SGDLS, YYNGEE. The CDR3 nucleotides are TGTGCCAGCAGCGTAGGAACGAGCCAGGAGACCCAGTACTTC. This sequence encodes CASSVGTSQETQYF.

This clone occurred many times. At the DNA level, this CDR3 is encoded by other sequences in the same sample as well. This sequence joins TRBV9 and TRBJ1-1; weak D call: TRBD1 (5 bases). Germline CDR1 SGDLS, CDR2 YYNGEE. V was shortened by 3 bases and J by 6 bases, with 9 bases between the two germline ends. CDR3 length equals 12 residues. CDR3 nucleotide sequence: TGTGCCAGCAGCGCCGGGGGGGCTGAAGCTTTCTTT. This sequence encodes CASSAGGAEAFF.

J is TRBJ2-1 and V is TRBV11-2, with D uncertain. V lost 1 base, J lost 2 bases, and 12 bases lay in between. Per the germline V gene, CDR1 is SGHAT and CDR2 is FQNNGV. This CDR3 is 16 amino acids long. The CDR3: CASSLAPESPYNEQFF. CDR3 coding DNA: TGTGCCAGCAGCTTAGCGCCGGAGAGCCCCTACAATGAGCAGTTCTTC.

The CDR3 DNA is TGTGCCAGCAGTTTAGTTATTCGGTCAGATACGCAGTATTTT. Translated, it gives CASSLVIRSDTQYF. The rearrangement links TRBV27 to TRBJ2-3; D not resolved. V dropped 2 bases and J dropped 4 bases, with 10 bases sitting between them. The length of the CDR3 is 14 residues. Germline V lookup: CDR1 MNHEY, CDR2 SMNVEV (reference sequence).

V gene TRBV6-5 combines with J gene TRBJ1-1, with TRBD1 identical over 8 bases. CDR3 length: 15 amino acids. The germline V gene encodes CDR1 MNHEY and CDR2 SVGAGI. Unmatched junction bases numbered 6, after V lost 5 bases and J lost 1 base. CDR3 sequence: CASSPTGTGNTEAFF. For the CDR3, the DNA is TGTGCCAGCAGTCCCACCGGGACAGGGAACACTGAAGCTTTCTTT.

The chain employs TRBV4-3 and TRBJ2-3; tentatively, D is TRBD1 (7 bases). Germline CDR1 reads LGHNA; CDR2 reads YSLEER. The CDR3 is made up of 17 amino acids. V shed 0 bases and J shed 5 bases, with 18 bases lying between them. The CDR3 spells CASSQDTEGAQVDTQYF. In nucleotides, the CDR3 is TGCGCCAGCAGCCAAGATACGGAGGGGGCGCAGGTAGATACGCAGTATTTT.

The V call is TRBV7-9, the J call TRBJ2-5; 9 positions agree with TRBD1. The J call could be wrong; TRBJ2-7 is a better fit for the DNA end. This CDR3 has 15 amino acids. Looked up from germline, CDR1 is SEHNR and CDR2 is FQNEAQ (reference sequence). CDR3 residues: CASSSQQGAPYEQYF. Written as DNA, the CDR3 is TGTGCCAGCAGCTCCCAACAGGGGGCGCCTTACGAGCAGTACTTC.

This sequence joins TRBV4-3 and TRBJ2-1; D is unresolved. Trimming removed 0 bases at V and 7 bases at J, with 10 bases between. The CDR3 length is 14 residues. Germline CDR1 is LGHNA and CDR2 is YSLEER. CDR3: CASSQDPVNNEQFF. CDR3 in DNA: TGCGCCAGCAGCCAAGACCCCGTGAATAATGAGCAGTTCTTC.

The J gene is TRBJ2-7, the V gene TRBV5-4; D uncertain. CDR3 length: 14 residues. The V end lost 4 bases, the J end lost 3 bases, and 14 bases lay between the germline ends. Looked up from germline, CDR1 is SGHNT and CDR2 is YYREEE (reference sequence). CDR3 region: CASSPGPRIYEQYF. CDR3 sequence (DNA): TGTGCCAGCAGCCCCGGCCCCCGGATCTACGAGCAGTACTTC.

The CDR3 coding sequence is TGCAGCGTTGAGTTTGCCGGGAGAATAGAGACCCAGTACTTC. Protein product: CSVEFAGRIETQYF. The chain joins TRBV29-1 to TRBJ2-5; possibly TRBD2 for D (6 bases). The V gene's germline CDR1 is SQVTM and CDR2 ANQGSEA. V shed 3 bases and J shed 4 bases, with 15 bases lying between them. The CDR3 contains 14 residues.

With regard to this clone: The final CDR3 position lacks the conserved phenylalanine or tryptophan, pointing to a likely read error. The DNA is left out, because the CDR3 cannot be placed on it with certainty; the CDR3 is given as TCRdb lists it. The chain combines TRBV6-5 with TRBJ1-1; the table's D call of TRBD1 was not tested on the DNA. The germline CDR1 and CDR2 sequences are MNHEY and SVGAGI. The CDR3 comprises 13 residues, both ends counted. CDR3 in amino acids: CASSYGVGALEKI.

The genes are TRBV2 and TRBJ2-1; possibly TRBD1 or TRBD2 for D (5 bases each). The germline V gene has CDR1 SNHLY and CDR2 FYNNEI. There are 15 residues in the CDR3. Trimming stripped 4 bases from V and 6 bases from J, with 16 bases between. The CDR3 nucleotides are TGTGCCAGCAGTGCCGGGACCCATGCTCTCAATGAGCAGTTCTTC. Its translation is CASSAGTHALNEQFF.